This TCR beta chain was captured by sequencing in a study of long-term antiretroviral therapy in people with HIV. General study results and limits: Blood was collected between about 2004 and 2017, possibly under older ART regimens.

Investigators performed immunoSEQ version v3.0 at survey level. Clones were sequenced by immunoSEQ multiplex PCR, and TCRdb holds only the in-frame ones, with some missing. The sample lists 19,000 or so clones; around four fifths were seen once. This clone has a single count. What it binds is not known. CDR1 and CDR2 from the germline V gene are SQVTM and ANQGSEA. Trimming cost V 1 base and J 10 bases; bases outside gene matches: 12. This CDR3 comprises 16 residues. The receptor was isolated from a woman aged 40 to 50 with HIV. The input for sequencing was unsorted PBMCs, taken at the start of antiretroviral therapy, before treatment. The chain combines TRBV29-1 with TRBJ1-4; 10 bases map to TRBD1. CDR3 residues: CSVEGVIDRGLRKLFF. The CDR3 DNA reads as TGCAGCGTTGAAGGGGTGATTGACAGGGGGCTGAGAAAACTGTTTTTT.